This T cell receptor (beta chain) was identified in a study of T-cell reconstitution after alpha-beta-depleted transplantation in children. Unique molecular identifiers tagged the TCRbeta library. TCRdb called the PCR reads again in MiXCR, with one record for every CDR3 protein. The sample carries roughly 610,000 distinct CDR3 sequences, 10% recorded once. V lost 5 bases to trimming and J lost 1 base, with 21 bases between them. This CDR3 region has 16 residues. Per the germline V gene, CDR1 is DFQATT and CDR2 is SNEGSKA (reference sequence). This clonotype was recorded a few times. The input for sequencing was PBMCs from the stem cell graft donor, taken from the stem cell graft. This TCR derives from a human donor who donated a stem cell graft to a child with acute myeloid leukemia. The gene calls are TRBV20-1 and TRBJ2-7; possibly TRBD1 for D (6 bases). CDR3 in amino acids: CSALSTLTGYSYEQYF. The CDR3 DNA reads TGCAGTGCTTTAAGTACTTTGACAGGCTATTCCTACGAGCAGTACTTC.